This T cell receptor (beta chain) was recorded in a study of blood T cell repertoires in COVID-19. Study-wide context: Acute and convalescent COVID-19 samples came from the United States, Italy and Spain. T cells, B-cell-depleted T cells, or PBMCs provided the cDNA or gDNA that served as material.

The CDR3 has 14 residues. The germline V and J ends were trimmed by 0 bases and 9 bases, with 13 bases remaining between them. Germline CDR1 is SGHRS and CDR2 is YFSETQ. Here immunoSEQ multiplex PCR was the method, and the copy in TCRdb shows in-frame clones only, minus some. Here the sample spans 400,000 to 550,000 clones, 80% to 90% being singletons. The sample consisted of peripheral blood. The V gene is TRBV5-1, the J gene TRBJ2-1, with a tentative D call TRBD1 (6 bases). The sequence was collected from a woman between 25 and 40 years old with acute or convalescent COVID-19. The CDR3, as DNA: TGCGCCAGCAGCTTGGTAGGGGGTGCTCTTGAGCAGTTCTTC. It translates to CASSLVGGALEQFF.